Presented here are 27 T cell receptor beta chains from one specimen sequenced in a study of cytomegalovirus exposure and HLA in healthy donors. Vbeta (60) and Jbeta (13) primers were used in the PCR. The assay was immunoSEQ multiplex PCR, and TCRdb's table has in-frame clones only and misses some. The sample contains roughly 100,000 clones, 78% of which appear only once. Material: PBMCs. Receptor source: a woman aged 55-75 years in good health and CMV-seronegative.

The chain carries TRBV9 and TRBJ2-2; D gene ambiguous. Trimming removed 4 bases from V and 0 bases from J, with 10 bases in between. This CDR3 has 15 amino acids. CDR1 and CDR2 (germline): SGDLS, YYNGEE. The CDR3, as DNA: TGTGCCAGCAGCCCCCGTCACACGAACACCGGGGAGCTGTTTTTT. Translated: CASSPRHTNTGELFF.

This chain links TRBV15 with TRBJ2-1; D may be TRBD2 (5 bases). Trimming stripped 3 bases from V and 3 bases from J, with 15 bases between. CDR3 length: 16 residues. Per germline, CDR1 LNHNV and CDR2 YYDKDF (reference sequence). Here the CDR3 reads CATSRESGENYNEQFF. CDR3 bases: TGTGCCACCAGCAGGGAGAGCGGCGAGAACTACAATGAGCAGTTCTTC.

The V call is TRBV15, the J call TRBJ2-2, with D possibly being TRBD2 (5 bases). Trimming took off 1 base at V and 5 bases at J, with 8 bases between the two ends. Germline V CDR1 and CDR2: LNHNV, YYDKDF (reference sequence). The CDR3 runs to 14 residues. CDR3 amino acids: CATSRGRNTGELFF. The CDR3 DNA reads TGTGCCACCAGCAGAGGGAGGAATACCGGGGAGCTGTTTTTT.

This clone was counted once. The chain recombines TRBV7-2 with TRBJ2-2; TRBD1 agrees at 9 bases. V gave up 5 bases and J gave up 4 bases; unmatched junction bases: 11. Germline assignment: CDR1 SGHTA and CDR2 FQGNSA. The CDR3 runs 17 residues. The CDR3 DNA follows: TGTGCCAGCAGCCTACCCCGGGACAGGGCGGCCACCGGGGAGCTGTTTTTT. The encoded protein is CASSLPRDRAATGELFF.

In its sample, this clone was seen once. J is TRBJ2-2 and V is TRBV9; the match to TRBD2 covers 8 bases. V shed 4 bases and J 4 bases; nucleotides not matched to a gene: 18. Germline CDR1 reads SGDLS; CDR2 reads YYNGEE. This CDR3 is built from 19 residues. CDR3 residues: CASSPNPGTSQFGTGELFF. The CDR3 DNA reads as TGTGCCAGCAGCCCGAACCCCGGGACTAGTCAATTCGGCACCGGGGAGCTGTTTTTT.

The CDR3 loop is CASSFPTDTQYF. The CDR3 DNA reads as TGTGCCAGCAGCTTTCCCACAGATACGCAGTATTTT. The chain is built from TRBV28 and TRBJ2-3, with unresolved D. Per germline, CDR1 MDHEN and CDR2 SYDVKM. Trimming took 6 bases from V and 2 from J, leaving 6 bases between them. The CDR3 contains 12 residues. Looking up the rest from reference TRBV28 and TRBJ2-3 gives the full variable domain: DVKVTQSSRYLVKRTGEKVFLECVQDMDHENMFWYRQDPGLGLRLIYFSYDVKMKEKGDIPEGYSVSREKKERFSLILESASTNQTSMYLCASSFPTDTQYFGPGTRLTVL.

The J gene is TRBJ1-6, the V gene TRBV27; 10 nucleotides line up with TRBD1. The V and J ends lost 6 bases and 3 bases, in that order; junction bases with no gene match: 2. This CDR3 region has 15 residues. CDR1 is MNHEY, CDR2 SMNVEV, per germline (reference sequence). CDR3: CASSRTGGYNSPLHF. Here the CDR3 DNA reads TGTGCCAGCAGCAGGACAGGGGGCTATAATTCACCCCTCCACTTT.

This clone is a singleton in its sample. The V gene is TRBV7-2, the J gene TRBJ2-5, with TRBD1 matching 8 bases. V shed 5 bases and J 8 bases; nucleotides not matched to a gene: 13. Looked up from germline, CDR1 is SGHTA and CDR2 is FQGNSA. CDR3 length equals 15 residues. For the CDR3, the DNA is TGTGCCAGCAGCCAACAGGGGGACCGCCTCGGAACCCAGTACTTC. Its protein is CASSQQGDRLGTQYF.

The V call is TRBV28, the J call TRBJ1-1, with TRBD1 as a possible D gene (6 bases). The CDR3 totals 16 residues. The V gene lost 2 bases and the J gene lost 1 base, with 14 bases spanning the gap. Germline values: CDR1 MDHEN, CDR2 SYDVKM. The CDR3 spells CASSLAYQGPNTEAFF. For the CDR3, the DNA is TGTGCCAGCAGTTTAGCCTATCAGGGGCCGAACACTGAAGCTTTCTTT.

The J gene is TRBJ1-1, the V gene TRBV7-8; TRBD1 might be the D (6 bases). This CDR3 comprises 13 residues. V lost 6 bases to trimming and J lost 0 bases, with 8 bases between them. Germline assignment: CDR1 SGHVS and CDR2 FQNEAQ. The CDR3 region is CASRTGLNTEAFF. CDR3 in DNA: TGTGCCAGCAGAACAGGGCTGAACACTGAAGCTTTCTTT. The full variable domain, its missing parts supplied by reference TRBV7-8 and TRBJ1-1, is GAGVSQSPRYKVAKRGQDVALRCDPISGHVSLFWYQQALGQGPEFLTYFQNEAQLDKSGLPSDRFFAERPEGSVSTLKIQRTQQEDSAVYLCASRTGLNTEAFFGQGTRLTVV.

This clone showed up just a few times. This chain links TRBV9 with TRBJ1-6, with D possibly being TRBD1 (5 bases). V lost 3 bases and J 4 bases, leaving 11 bases between the germline ends. CDR1 is SGDLS and CDR2 is YYNGEE in the germline V gene. This CDR3 is built from 15 residues. The CDR3 here is CASSAGGGYNSPLHF. The CDR3, as DNA: TGTGCCAGCAGCGCCGGCGGGGGGTATAATTCACCCCTCCACTTT.

The V and J genes are TRBV14 and TRBJ2-7; D not resolved. The CDR3 length is 15 residues. V lost 4 bases and J lost 1, with 14 bases in between. The germline V gene has CDR1 SGHDN and CDR2 FVKESK. The DNA for the CDR3 is TGTGCCAGCAGCCCCGGCCTCCTGCGGTCCTACGAGCAGTACTTC. Its translation: CASSPGLLRSYEQYF.

V usage is TRBV5-1 and J usage is TRBJ2-3; 11 nucleotides align to TRBD1. The CDR3 spans 15 residues. V dropped 4 bases and J dropped 3; count of bases not matched to a gene: 4. Looked up from germline, CDR1 is SGHRS and CDR2 is YFSETQ. CDR3 loop: CASSLRDRGTDTQYF. The DNA for the CDR3 is TGCGCCAGCAGCCTCCGGGACAGGGGGACAGATACGCAGTATTTT. Full variable domain (outside the CDR3, taken from reference TRBV5-1 and TRBJ2-3): KAGVTQTPRYLIKTRGQQVTLSCSPISGHRSVSWYQQTPGQGLQFLFEYFSETQRNKGNFPGRFSGRQFSNSRSEMNVSTLELGDSALYLCASSLRDRGTDTQYFGPGTRLTVL.

As for this clone: Other DNA sequences in this sample translate to the same CDR3. V usage is TRBV29-1 and J usage is TRBJ2-7; maybe TRBD1 (6 bases). The CDR3 covers 12 residues. Looked up from germline, CDR1 is SQVTM and CDR2 is ANQGSEA. The V and J ends lost 3 bases and 5 bases respectively, with 11 bases between them. The CDR3 nucleotides are TGCAGCGTTGAGGGACAAGGGGACGAGCAGTACTTC. Protein product: CSVEGQGDEQYF.

The chain combines TRBV27 with TRBJ1-2; maybe TRBD1 (6 bases). Germline V gene lookup returns CDR1 MNHEY and CDR2 SMNVEV (reference sequence). Trimming stripped 4 bases from V and 4 bases from J, with 10 bases between. This CDR3 spans 13 amino acids. The CDR3 spells CASSWDKAYGYTF. CDR3 bases: TGTGCCAGCAGTTGGGACAAAGCCTATGGCTACACCTTC.

This chain links TRBV6-5 with TRBJ1-1, with D uncertain. The V end lost 10 bases, the J end lost 4 bases, and 19 bases lay between the germline ends. From germline, CDR1 is MNHEY and CDR2 SVGAGI. The CDR3 consists of 14 residues. The CDR3 protein is CATLPTRLGTEAFF. Written as DNA, the CDR3 is TGTGCCACCCTACCGACAAGGTTAGGCACTGAAGCTTTCTTT.

The sample holds one count of this clone. The J gene is TRBJ2-7, the V gene TRBV7-8; 8 bases map to TRBD1. There are 12 residues in the CDR3. The germline CDR1 and CDR2 sequences are SGHVS and FQNEAQ. V shed 5 bases and J 6 bases; nucleotides not matched to a gene: 3. The DNA of the CDR3 is TGTGCCAGCAGCGCCAGGGGGCGCGAGCAGTACTTC. As protein: CASSARGREQYF.

The chain joins TRBV7-8 to TRBJ2-7; perhaps TRBD1 as D (6 bases). This CDR3 region has 14 residues. Germline V CDR1 and CDR2: SGHVS, FQNEAQ. V gave up 6 bases and J gave up 4 bases, with 16 bases separating them. For the CDR3, the DNA is TGTGCCAGCAGTCCTAACAGGGTTTCTTACGAGCAGTACTTC. Translating gives CASSPNRVSYEQYF.

This clone has a handful of counts. The chain links TRBV7-8 to TRBJ2-7; 9 bases match TRBD1. Germline trimming cut 6 bases from V and 1 base from J; bases unmatched to any gene: 7. The CDR3 totals 15 residues. Germline CDR1 and CDR2: SGHVS and FQNEAQ. CDR3 nucleotides: TGTGCCAGCAGGACGGGACAGGGTCTGTCCTACGAGCAGTACTTC. It translates to CASRTGQGLSYEQYF.

This clone was counted a single time. The chain recombines TRBV19 with TRBJ1-1, with D unresolved. The CDR3 runs to 12 residues. Germline V gene lookup returns CDR1 LNHDA and CDR2 SQIVND (reference sequence). V lost 5 bases and J lost 3, with 7 bases in between. This CDR3 is CASSFRHTEAFF. CDR3 sequence (DNA): TGTGCCAGTAGTTTCAGGCACACTGAAGCTTTCTTT.

This clone was counted only a few times. The chain employs TRBV5-1 and TRBJ2-3; D gene uncertain. Trimming took off 2 bases at V and 0 bases at J, with 10 bases between the two ends. This CDR3 region has 15 residues. CDR1 SGHRS and CDR2 YFSETQ come from the germline V gene. The CDR3 DNA reads TGCGCCAGCAGCTTCTCAACAGAGAGCACAGATACGCAGTATTTT. Protein sequence: CASSFSTESTDTQYF.

The CDR3 loop is CASSLPGERGYTF. CDR3 sequence (DNA): TGTGCCAGCAGCTTACCAGGGGAACGTGGCTACACCTTC. The chain combines TRBV7-2 with TRBJ1-2, with D perhaps TRBD1 (6 bases). The germline gives CDR1 SGHTA, CDR2 FQGNSA. V gave up 2 bases and J gave up 7 bases, with 11 bases separating them. This CDR3 is 13 amino acids long.

The chain links TRBV9 to TRBJ2-3; D unclear. This CDR3 comprises 11 residues. Germline CDR1 is SGDLS and CDR2 is YYNGEE. V dropped 4 bases and J dropped 2 bases, with 2 bases sitting between them. The CDR3 bases are TGTGCCAGCAGCCTCACAGATACGCAGTATTTT. Translated, it gives CASSLTDTQYF.

In this sample, this clone turned up once. CDR3 nucleotide sequence: TGTGCTAGTGCCCCCGGACTTTACAATGAGCAGTTCTTC. As protein: CASAPGLYNEQFF. This chain links TRBV12-5 with TRBJ2-1; maybe TRBD2 (5 bases). The V and J ends lost 7 bases and 4 bases respectively, with 11 bases between them. In germline, CDR1 is LGHNT, CDR2 FRNRAP. This CDR3 comprises 13 residues.

The V gene is TRBV7-9, the J gene TRBJ1-1; 8 nucleotides line up with TRBD1. This CDR3 is 15 amino acids long. CDR1 is SEHNR and CDR2 is FQNEAQ in the germline V gene (reference sequence). The V gene end was trimmed by 1 base and the J gene end by 11 bases; junction bases not matched to a gene: 12. This CDR3 reads CASSLGSGQGVSAFF. CDR3 sequence (DNA): TGTGCCAGCAGCTTAGGTTCCGGACAGGGAGTATCGGCTTTCTTT.

The sample holds a few counts of this clone. The rearrangement joins TRBV2 to TRBJ2-7, with TRBD2 as a possible D gene (5 bases). The germline gives CDR1 SNHLY, CDR2 FYNNEI. This CDR3 contains 12 residues. The ends were cut back, 11 bases at V and 2 bases at J, with 13 bases in the middle. The CDR3, as DNA: TGTGCCCCCGGTGAGGGTCCCTACGAGCAGTACTTC. This gives the protein CAPGEGPYEQYF.

This clone was detected only a few times. The chain combines TRBV5-6 with TRBJ1-1; D is perhaps TRBD1 (6 bases). V was clipped by 0 bases and J by 10 bases, with 10 bases between them. CDR3 length: 12 amino acids. Germline values: CDR1 SGHDT, CDR2 YYEEEE. CDR3: CASSLEGRGAFF. The CDR3, as DNA: TGTGCCAGCAGCTTGGAGGGCAGGGGAGCTTTCTTT.